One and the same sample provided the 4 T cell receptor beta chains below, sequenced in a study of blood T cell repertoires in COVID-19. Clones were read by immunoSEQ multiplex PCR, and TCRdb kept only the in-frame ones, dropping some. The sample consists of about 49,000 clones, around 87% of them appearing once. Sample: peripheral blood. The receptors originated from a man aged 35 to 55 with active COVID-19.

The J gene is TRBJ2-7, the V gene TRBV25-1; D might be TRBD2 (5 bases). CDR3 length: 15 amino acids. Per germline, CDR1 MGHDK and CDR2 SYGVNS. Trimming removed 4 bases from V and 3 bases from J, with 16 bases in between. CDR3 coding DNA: TGTGCCAGCAGTGTCTGGGTCCGGGGAGTCTACGAGCAGTACTTC. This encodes CASSVWVRGVYEQYF.

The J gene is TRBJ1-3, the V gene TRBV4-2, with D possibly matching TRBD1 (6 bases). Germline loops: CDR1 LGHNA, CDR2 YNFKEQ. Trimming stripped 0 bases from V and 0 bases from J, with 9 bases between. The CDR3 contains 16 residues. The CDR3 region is CASSQEPGDSGNTIYF. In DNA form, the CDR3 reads TGTGCCAGCAGCCAAGAACCAGGGGACTCTGGAAACACCATATATTTT.

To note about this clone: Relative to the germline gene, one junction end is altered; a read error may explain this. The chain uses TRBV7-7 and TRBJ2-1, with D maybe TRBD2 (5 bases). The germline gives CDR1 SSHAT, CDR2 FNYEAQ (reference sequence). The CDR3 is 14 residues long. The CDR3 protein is CASSPGELGNEQFF. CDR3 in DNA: TGTGCTAGCAGCCCTGGGGAGCTCGGAAATGAGCAGTTCTTC.

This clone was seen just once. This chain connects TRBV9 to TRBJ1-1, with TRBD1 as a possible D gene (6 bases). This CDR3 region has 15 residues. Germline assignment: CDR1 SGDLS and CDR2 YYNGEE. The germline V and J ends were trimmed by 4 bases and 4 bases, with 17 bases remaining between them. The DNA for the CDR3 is TGTGCCAGCAGCCCACGGGGGGGCGTGGGCACTGAAGCTTTCTTT. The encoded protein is CASSPRGGVGTEAFF. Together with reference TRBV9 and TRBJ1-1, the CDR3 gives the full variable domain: DSGVTQTPKHLITATGQRVTLRCSPRSGDLSVYWYQQSLDQGLQFLIQYYNGEERAKGNILERFSAQQFPDLHSELNLSSLELGDSALYFCASSPRGGVGTEAFFGQGTRLTVV.